The 3 T cell receptor beta chains in this list originate from one sample, sequenced in a study of blood T cells in healthy people across ages. The use of a sample-barcoded 5' primer and a J-beta primer mix characterized a second PCR of about 7 to 12 cycles. Using its own MiXCR run on the 5' RACE reads, TCRdb lists one record per CDR3 protein. This sample has roughly 1.5 million distinct CDR3 sequences, with 35% to 45% found just once. Sequenced input: blood. These receptors were taken from a woman aged 18-29 years in good health.

The genes are TRBV20-1 and TRBJ2-1; D is unclear. CDR1 and CDR2 from the germline V gene are DFQATT and SNEGSKA (reference sequence). This CDR3 has 13 amino acids. Between the trimmed V and J ends, which lost 3 bases and 3 bases, there was a span of 9 bases. The CDR3 reads CSASVGIYNEQFF. The CDR3 DNA follows: TGCAGTGCTAGTGTGGGAATCTACAATGAGCAGTTCTTC.

The CDR3 sequence is CASSLSQRQETQYF. The CDR3 nucleotides are TGTGCCAGCAGTTTATCCCAGAGACAAGAGACCCAGTACTTC. This rearrangement joins TRBV12-3 or TRBV12-4 to TRBJ2-5; D not resolved. Trimming cost V 2 bases and J 2 bases, with 9 bases left between them. The CDR3 is made up of 14 amino acids.

This clonotype has more than one count but fewer than ten. The V call is TRBV7-2, the J call TRBJ1-2; 8 bases match TRBD1. The junction had 7 bases not matched to a gene; V was cut back by 3 bases and J by 7 bases. CDR1 and CDR2 from the germline V gene are SGHTA and FQGNSA. The CDR3 runs to 14 residues. The CDR3 protein is CASSFGQGALGYTF. The CDR3 DNA reads as TGTGCCAGCAGCTTCGGCCAGGGGGCGCTTGGCTACACCTTC.